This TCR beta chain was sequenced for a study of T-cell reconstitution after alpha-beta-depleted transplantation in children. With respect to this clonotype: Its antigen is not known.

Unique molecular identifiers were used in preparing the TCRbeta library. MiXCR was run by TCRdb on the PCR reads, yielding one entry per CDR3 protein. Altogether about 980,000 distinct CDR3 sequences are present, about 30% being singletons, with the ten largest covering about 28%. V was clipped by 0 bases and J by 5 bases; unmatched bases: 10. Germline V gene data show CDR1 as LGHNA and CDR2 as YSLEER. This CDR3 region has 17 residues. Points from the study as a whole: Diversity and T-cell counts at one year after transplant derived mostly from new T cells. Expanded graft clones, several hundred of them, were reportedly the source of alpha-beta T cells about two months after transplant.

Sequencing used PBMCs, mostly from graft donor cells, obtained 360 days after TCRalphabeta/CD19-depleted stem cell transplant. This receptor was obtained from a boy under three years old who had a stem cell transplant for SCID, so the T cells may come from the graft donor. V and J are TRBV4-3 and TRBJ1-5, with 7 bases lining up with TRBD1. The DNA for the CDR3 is TGCGCCAGCAGCCAAGATTGGTTTTGGCAGGGGGATCAGCCCCAGCATTTT. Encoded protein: CASSQDWFWQGDQPQHF.